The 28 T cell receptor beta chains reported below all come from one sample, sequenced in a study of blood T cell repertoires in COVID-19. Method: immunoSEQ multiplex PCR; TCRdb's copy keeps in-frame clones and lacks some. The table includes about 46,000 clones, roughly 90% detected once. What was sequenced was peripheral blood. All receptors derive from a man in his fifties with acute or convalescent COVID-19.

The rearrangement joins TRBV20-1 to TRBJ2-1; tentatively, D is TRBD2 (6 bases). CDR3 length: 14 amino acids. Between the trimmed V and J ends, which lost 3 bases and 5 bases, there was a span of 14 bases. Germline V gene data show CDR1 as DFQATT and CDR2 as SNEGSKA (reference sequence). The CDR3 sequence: CSASHLAPHNEQFF. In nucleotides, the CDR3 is TGCAGTGCTAGTCACCTAGCGCCCCACAATGAGCAGTTCTTC.

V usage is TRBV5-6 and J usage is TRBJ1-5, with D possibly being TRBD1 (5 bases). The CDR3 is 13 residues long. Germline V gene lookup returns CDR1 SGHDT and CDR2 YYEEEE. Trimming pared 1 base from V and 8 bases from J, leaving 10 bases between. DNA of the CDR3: TGTGCCAGCAGCTTGAGGGGCGGGGAGCCCCAGCATTTT. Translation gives CASSLRGGEPQHF. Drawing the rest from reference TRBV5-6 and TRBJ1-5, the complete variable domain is DAGVTQSPTHLIKTRGQQVTLRCSPKSGHDTVSWYQQALGQGPQFIFQYYEEEERQRGNFPDRFSGHQFPNYSSELNVNALLLGDSALYLCASSLRGGEPQHFGDGTRLSIL.

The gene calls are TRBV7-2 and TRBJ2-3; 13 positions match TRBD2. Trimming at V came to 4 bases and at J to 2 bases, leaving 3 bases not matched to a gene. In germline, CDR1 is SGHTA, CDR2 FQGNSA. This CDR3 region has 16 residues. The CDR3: CASSSGLAGNTDTQYF. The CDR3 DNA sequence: TGTGCCAGCAGCTCGGGACTAGCGGGAAACACAGATACGCAGTATTTT.

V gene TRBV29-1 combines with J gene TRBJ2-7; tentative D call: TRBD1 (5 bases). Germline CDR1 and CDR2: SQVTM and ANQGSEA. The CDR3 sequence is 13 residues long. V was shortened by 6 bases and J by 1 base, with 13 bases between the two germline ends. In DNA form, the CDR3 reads TGCAGCGTCTGTCTACAGGATTCCTACGAGCAGTACTTC. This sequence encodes CSVCLQDSYEQYF.

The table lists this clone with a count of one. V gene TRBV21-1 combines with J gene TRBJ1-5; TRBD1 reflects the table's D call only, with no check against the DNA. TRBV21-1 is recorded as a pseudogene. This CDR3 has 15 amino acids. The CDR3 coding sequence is TGTGCCAGCAGGGAATCGGACAGGAGCAATCAGCCCCAGCATTTT. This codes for CASRESDRSNQPQHF.

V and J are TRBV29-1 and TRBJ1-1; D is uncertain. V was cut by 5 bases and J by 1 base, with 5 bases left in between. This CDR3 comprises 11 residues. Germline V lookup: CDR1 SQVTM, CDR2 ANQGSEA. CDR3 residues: CSVRRNTEAFF. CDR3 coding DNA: TGCAGCGTTCGTCGGAACACTGAAGCTTTCTTT.

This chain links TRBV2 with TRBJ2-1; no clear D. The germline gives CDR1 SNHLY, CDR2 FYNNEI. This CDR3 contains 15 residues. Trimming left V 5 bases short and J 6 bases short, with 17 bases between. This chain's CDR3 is CASSTETSLINEQFF. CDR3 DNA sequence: TGTGCCAGCAGTACCGAGACATCATTGATCAATGAGCAGTTCTTC.

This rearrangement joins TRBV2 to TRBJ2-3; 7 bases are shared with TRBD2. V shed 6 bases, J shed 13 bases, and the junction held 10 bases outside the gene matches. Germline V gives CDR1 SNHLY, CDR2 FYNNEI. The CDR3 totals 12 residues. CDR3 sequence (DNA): TGTGCCAGCAGAACGGCTAGCGGTCCCGAGTATTTT. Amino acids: CASRTASGPEYF.

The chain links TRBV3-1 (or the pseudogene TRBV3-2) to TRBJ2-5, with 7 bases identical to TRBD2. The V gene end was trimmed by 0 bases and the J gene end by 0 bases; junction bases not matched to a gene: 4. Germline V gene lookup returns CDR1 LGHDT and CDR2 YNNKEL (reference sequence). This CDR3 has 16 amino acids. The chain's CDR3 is CASSQDQTSDQETQYF. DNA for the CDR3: TGTGCCAGCAGCCAAGATCAAACTAGCGACCAAGAGACCCAGTACTTC.

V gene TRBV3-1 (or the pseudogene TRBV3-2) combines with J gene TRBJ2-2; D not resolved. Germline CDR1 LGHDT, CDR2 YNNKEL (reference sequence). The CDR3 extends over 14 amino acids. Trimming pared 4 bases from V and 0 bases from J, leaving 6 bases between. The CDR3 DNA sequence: TGTGCCAGCAGCCCGCTATCGAACACCGGGGAGCTGTTTTTT. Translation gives CASSPLSNTGELFF.

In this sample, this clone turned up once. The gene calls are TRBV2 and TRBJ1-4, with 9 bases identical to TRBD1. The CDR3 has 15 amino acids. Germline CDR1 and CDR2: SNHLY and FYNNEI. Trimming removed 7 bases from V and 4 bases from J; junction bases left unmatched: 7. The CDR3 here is CASKGQGGGNEKLFF. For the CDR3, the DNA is TGTGCCAGCAAGGGACAGGGAGGGGGTAATGAAAAACTGTTTTTT.

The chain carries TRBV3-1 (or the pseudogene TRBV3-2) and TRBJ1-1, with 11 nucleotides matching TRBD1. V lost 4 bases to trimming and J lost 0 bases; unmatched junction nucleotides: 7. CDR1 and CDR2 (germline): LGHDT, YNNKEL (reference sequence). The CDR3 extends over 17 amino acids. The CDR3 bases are TGTGCCAGCAGCCCCTGGACAGGGGGCTTCGTGAACACTGAAGCTTTCTTT. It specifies CASSPWTGGFVNTEAFF.

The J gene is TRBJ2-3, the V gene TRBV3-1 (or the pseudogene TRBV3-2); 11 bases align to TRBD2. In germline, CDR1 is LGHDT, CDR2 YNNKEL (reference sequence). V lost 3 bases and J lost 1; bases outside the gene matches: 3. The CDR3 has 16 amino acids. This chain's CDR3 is CASSQELAGGTDTQYF. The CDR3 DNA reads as TGTGCCAGCAGCCAGGAACTAGCGGGGGGCACAGATACGCAGTATTTT.

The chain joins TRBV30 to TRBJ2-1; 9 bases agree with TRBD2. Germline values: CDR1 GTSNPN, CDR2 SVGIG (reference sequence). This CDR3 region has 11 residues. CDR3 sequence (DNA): TGTCTAGCGGGGTCCGGTGATGAGCAGTTCTTC. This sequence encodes CLAGSGDEQFF.

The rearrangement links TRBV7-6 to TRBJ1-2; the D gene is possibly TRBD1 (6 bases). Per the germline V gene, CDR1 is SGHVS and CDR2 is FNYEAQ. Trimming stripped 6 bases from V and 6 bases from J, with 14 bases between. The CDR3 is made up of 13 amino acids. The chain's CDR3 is CASRRGSGDGYTF. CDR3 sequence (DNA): TGTGCCAGCAGGAGGGGGAGCGGAGATGGCTACACCTTC.

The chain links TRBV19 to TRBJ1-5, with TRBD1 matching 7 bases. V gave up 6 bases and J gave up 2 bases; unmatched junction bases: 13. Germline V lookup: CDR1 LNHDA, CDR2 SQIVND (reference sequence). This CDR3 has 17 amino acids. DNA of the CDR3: TGTGCCAGTAGCAACCTCCACCGACAGGGCGGCAATCAGCCCCAGCATTTT. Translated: CASSNLHRQGGNQPQHF.

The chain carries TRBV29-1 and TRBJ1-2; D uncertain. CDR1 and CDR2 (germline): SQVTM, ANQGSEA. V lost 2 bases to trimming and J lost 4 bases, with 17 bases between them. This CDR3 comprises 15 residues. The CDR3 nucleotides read TGCAGCGTTGAACCTATGTCGTCGGGAGCCTATGGCTACACCTTC. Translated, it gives CSVEPMSSGAYGYTF.

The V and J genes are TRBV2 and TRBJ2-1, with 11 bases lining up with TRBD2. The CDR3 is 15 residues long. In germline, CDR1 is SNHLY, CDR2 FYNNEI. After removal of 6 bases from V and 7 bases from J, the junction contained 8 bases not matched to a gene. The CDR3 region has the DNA TGTGCCAGCAGGCCCGGGACTAGCGGAATAAATGAGCAGTTCTTC. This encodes CASRPGTSGINEQFF. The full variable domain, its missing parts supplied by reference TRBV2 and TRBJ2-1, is EPEVTQTPSHQVTQMGQEVILRCVPISNHLYFYWYRQILGQKVEFLVSFYNNEISEKSEIFDDQFSVERPDGSNFTLKIRSTKLEDSAMYFCASRPGTSGINEQFFGPGTRLTVL.

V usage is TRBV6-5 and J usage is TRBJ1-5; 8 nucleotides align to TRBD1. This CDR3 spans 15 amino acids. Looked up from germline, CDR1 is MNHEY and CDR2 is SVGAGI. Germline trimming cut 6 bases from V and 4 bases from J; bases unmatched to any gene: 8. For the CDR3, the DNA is TGTGCCAGCAGGAGGGGACAGGACCCTAATCAGCCCCAGCATTTT. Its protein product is CASRRGQDPNQPQHF.

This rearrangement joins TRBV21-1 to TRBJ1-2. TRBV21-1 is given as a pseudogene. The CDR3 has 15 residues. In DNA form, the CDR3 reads TGTGCCAGCAGCAAAGAAGAGGGCGTCTATGTTGGCTACACCTTC. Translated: CASSKEEGVYVGYTF.

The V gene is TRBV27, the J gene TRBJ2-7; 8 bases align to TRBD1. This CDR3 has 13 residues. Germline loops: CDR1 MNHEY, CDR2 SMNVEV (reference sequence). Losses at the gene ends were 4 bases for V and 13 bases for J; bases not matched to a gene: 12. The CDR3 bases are TGTGCCAGCAGTTCGGGGACAGGCTTGGGCAATTACTTC. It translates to CASSSGTGLGNYF.

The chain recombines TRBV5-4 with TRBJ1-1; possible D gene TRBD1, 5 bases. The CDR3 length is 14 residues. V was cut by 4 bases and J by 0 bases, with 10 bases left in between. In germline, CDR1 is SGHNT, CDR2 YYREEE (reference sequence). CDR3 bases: TGTGCCAGCAGCCCCATAGGGGTGAACACTGAAGCTTTCTTT. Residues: CASSPIGVNTEAFF.

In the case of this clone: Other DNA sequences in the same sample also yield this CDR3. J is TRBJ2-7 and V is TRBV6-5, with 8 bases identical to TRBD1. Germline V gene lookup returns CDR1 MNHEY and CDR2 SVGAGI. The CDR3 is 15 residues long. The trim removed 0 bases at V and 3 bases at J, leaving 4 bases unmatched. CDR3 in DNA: TGTGCCAGCAGTTACTCAGGGACAGGAAACTACGAGCAGTACTTC. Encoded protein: CASSYSGTGNYEQYF.

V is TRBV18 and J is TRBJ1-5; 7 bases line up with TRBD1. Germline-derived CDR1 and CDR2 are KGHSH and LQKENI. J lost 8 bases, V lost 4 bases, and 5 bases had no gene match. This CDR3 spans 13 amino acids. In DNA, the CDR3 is TGTGCCAGCTCACTGACAGGGTCCAAGCCCCAGCATTTT. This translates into CASSLTGSKPQHF.

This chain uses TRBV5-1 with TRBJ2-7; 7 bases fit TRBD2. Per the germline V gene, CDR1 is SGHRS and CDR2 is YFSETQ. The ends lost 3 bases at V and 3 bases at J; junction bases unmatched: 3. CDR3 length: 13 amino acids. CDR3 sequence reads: CASSSGTNYEQYF. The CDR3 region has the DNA TGCGCCAGCAGCTCCGGGACTAACTACGAGCAGTACTTC. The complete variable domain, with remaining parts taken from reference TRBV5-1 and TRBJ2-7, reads KAGVTQTPRYLIKTRGQQVTLSCSPISGHRSVSWYQQTPGQGLQFLFEYFSETQRNKGNFPGRFSGRQFSNSRSEMNVSTLELGDSALYLCASSSGTNYEQYFGPGTRLTVT.

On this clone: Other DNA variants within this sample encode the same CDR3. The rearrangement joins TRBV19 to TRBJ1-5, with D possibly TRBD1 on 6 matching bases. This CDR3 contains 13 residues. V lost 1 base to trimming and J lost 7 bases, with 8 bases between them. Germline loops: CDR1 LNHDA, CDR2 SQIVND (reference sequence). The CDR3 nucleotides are TGTGCCAGTAGTATAGGGGGGGGCCAGCCCCAGCATTTT. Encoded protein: CASSIGGGQPQHF.

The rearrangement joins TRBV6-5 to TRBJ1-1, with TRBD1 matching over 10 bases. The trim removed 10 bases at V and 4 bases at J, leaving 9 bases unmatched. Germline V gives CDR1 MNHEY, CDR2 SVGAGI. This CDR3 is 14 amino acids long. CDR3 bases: TGTGCCATCGAGAGACAGGGGGCGCGCACTGAAGCTTTCTTT. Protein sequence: CAIERQGARTEAFF.

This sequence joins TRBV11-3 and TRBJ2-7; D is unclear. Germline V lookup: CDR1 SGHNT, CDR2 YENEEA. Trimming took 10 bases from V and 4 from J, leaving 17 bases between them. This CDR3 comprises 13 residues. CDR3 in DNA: TGTGCCACCCACCATGGCAGAAAGTACGAGCAGTACTTC. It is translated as CATHHGRKYEQYF.